Here is one T cell receptor beta chain with its context. Its specificity is not known. The data were obtained in a study of T cell responses to AZD1222 COVID-19 vaccine. Losses at the gene ends were 3 bases for V and 6 bases for J; bases not matched to a gene: 4. The CDR3 runs 15 residues. CDR1 is MNHEY and CDR2 is SMNVEV in the germline V gene (reference sequence). Study-wide results and limits: White British people made up most donors, females outnumbered males, and clonal diversity was possibly underestimated. The peak T cell response came first, and repertoires were sampled only after it.

Some clones are missing from TCRdb's copy, which holds only in-frame ones; the method was immunoSEQ multiplex PCR. Here the sample spans 150,000 to 200,000 clones, roughly 91% being singletons. Combined were second doses at about 4 or about 12 weeks. The clonotype originates from an adult who received the AZD1222 COVID-19 vaccine. The material sequenced was peripheral blood, taken 28 days after the second AZD1222 dose. This chain links TRBV27 with TRBJ2-1; 11 bases agree with TRBD1. This CDR3 is CASSFQGQGVNEQFF. In nucleotides, the CDR3 is TGTGCCAGCAGTTTCCAGGGACAGGGGGTCAATGAGCAGTTCTTC.